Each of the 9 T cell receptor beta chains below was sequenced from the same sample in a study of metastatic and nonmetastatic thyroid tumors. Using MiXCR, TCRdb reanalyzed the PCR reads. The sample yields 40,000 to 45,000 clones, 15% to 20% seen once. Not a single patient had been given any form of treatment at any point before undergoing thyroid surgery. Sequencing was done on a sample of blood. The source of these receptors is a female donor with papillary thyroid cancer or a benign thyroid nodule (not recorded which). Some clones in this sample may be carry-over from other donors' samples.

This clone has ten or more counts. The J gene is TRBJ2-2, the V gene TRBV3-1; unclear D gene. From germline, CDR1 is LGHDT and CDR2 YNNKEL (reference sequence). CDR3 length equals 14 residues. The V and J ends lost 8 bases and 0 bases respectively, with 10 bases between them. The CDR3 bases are TGTGCCAGCGAGATGGAGTCGAACACCGGGGAGCTGTTTTTT. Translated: CASEMESNTGELFF.

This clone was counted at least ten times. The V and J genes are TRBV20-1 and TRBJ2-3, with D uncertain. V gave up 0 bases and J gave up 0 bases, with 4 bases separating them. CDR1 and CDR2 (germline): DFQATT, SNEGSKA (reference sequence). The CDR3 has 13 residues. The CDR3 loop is CSARDYSTDTQYF. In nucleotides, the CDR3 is TGCAGTGCTAGAGATTACAGCACAGATACGCAGTATTTT.

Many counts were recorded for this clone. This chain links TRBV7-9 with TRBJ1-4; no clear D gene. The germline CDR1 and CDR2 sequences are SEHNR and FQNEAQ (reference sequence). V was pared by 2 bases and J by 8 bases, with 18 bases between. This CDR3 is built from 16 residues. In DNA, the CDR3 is TGTGCCAGCAGCTTATCGGGAACTAAGGCGGGGGAAAAACTGTTTTTT. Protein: CASSLSGTKAGEKLFF.

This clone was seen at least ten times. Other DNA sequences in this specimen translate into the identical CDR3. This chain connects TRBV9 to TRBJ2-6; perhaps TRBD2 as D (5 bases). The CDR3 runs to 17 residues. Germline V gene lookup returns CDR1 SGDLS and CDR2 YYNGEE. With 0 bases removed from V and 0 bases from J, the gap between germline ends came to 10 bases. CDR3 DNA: TGTGCCAGCAGCGTAGATCCAGGACTCTCTGGGGCCAACGTCCTGACTTTC. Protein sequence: CASSVDPGLSGANVLTF.

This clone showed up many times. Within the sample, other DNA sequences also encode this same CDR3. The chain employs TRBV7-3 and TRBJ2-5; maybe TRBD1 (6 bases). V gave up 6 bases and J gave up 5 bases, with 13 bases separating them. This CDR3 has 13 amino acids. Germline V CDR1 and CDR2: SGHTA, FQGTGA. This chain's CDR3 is CASSQGNVETQYF. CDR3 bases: TGTGCCAGCAGTCAGGGGAACGTTGAGACCCAGTACTTC. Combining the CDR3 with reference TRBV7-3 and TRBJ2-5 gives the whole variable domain GAGVSQTPSNKVTEKGKYVELRCDPISGHTALYWYRQSLGQGPEFLIYFQGTGAADDSGLPNDRFFAVRPEGSVSTLKIQRTERGDSAVYLCASSQGNVETQYFGPGTRLLVL.

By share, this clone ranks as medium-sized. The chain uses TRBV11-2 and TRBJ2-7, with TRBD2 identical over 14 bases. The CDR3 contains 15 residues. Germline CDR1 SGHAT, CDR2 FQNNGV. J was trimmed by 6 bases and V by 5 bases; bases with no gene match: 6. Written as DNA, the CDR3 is TGTGCCAGCAGCCCGGGACTAGCGGGAGAATCCGAGCAGTACTTC. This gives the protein CASSPGLAGESEQYF.

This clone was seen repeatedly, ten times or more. Here the CDR3 DNA reads TGTGCCTGGAGTGTAGGACAGATTGATCAGCCCCAGCATTTT. Translation: CAWSVGQIDQPQHF. This chain connects TRBV30 to TRBJ1-5; weak D call: TRBD1 (6 bases). The CDR3 runs to 14 residues. Trimming shortened V by 0 bases and J by 5 bases, and 11 bases separated the two germline ends. Per the germline V gene, CDR1 is GTSNPN and CDR2 is SVGIG (reference sequence).

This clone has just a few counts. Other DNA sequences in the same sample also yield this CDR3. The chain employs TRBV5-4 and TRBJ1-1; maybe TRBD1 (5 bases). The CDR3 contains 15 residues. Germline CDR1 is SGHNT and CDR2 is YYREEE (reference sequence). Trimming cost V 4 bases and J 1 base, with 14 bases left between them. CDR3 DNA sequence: TGTGCCAGCAGCCCCGGCGAGACAGCGAACACTGAAGCTTTCTTT. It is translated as CASSPGETANTEAFF.

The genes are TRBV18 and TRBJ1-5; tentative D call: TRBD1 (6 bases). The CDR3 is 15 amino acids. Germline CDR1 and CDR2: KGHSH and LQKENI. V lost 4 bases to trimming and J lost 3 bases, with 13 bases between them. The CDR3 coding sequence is TGTGCCAGCTCACAACAGGGCCATCCCAATCAGCCCCAGCATTTT. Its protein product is CASSQQGHPNQPQHF.